This TCR beta chain was sequenced for a study of cytomegalovirus exposure and HLA in healthy donors. Comments on this clone: Its matching antigen is unknown.

Germline assignment: CDR1 SGHTA and CDR2 FQGNSA. J was trimmed by 5 bases and V by 2 bases; bases with no gene match: 7. CDR3 length equals 15 residues. The PCR had 60 Vbeta and 13 Jbeta primers. Clones were read by immunoSEQ multiplex PCR, and TCRdb kept only the in-frame ones, dropping some. The table records 150,000 to 200,000 clones, roughly 80% of them present only once. General observations from the study: Investigators reported more than 150 TCR beta chains as tied to cytomegalovirus. In vitro checks showed that a few CMV-associated chains really do target CMV antigens.

Healthy bone marrow donors made up the donor group. Sequencing was done on a sample of PBMCs. The source is a man aged 18 to 29 in good health and CMV-seropositive. The chain joins TRBV7-2 to TRBJ2-5; 8 bases line up with TRBD2. The CDR3 loop reads CASSLLSGSMETQYF. In DNA form, the CDR3 reads TGTGCCAGCAGCTTACTAAGCGGGAGTATGGAGACCCAGTACTTC. Looking up the rest from reference TRBV7-2 and TRBJ2-5 gives the full variable domain: GAGVSQSPSNKVTEKGKDVELRCDPISGHTALYWYRQSLGQGLEFLIYFQGNSAPDKSGLPSDRFSAERTGGSVSTLTIQRTQQEDSAVYLCASSLLSGSMETQYFGPGTRLLVL.